This T cell receptor beta chain derives from a study of T cell clonotyping in hematopoietic cell transplantation (dated by TCRdb to about 2021). About the full investigation: A total of 135 blood samples were collected in the study from some 37 consecutive transplant recipients and their related donors. Recruitment of patients was conducted between 2015 and 2017, and follow-up was continued until September 2020 or death.

Remarks on this clone: Its cognate antigen has yet to be identified. No much larger clone is present one base from it, and per-base qualities are unavailable.

Here is what the overall study found, with its caveats: Inverse Simpson Index values from donors and from recipients before transplant predicted broader TCR repertoire diversity after transplant. Recipient repertoires showed only a small fraction of overlap with donor repertoires, and over 97% appeared de novo at the given depth. After transplant, TCR diversity in recipients dropped, and pathologically expanded clonotypes climbed progressively between day 30 and day 180. The sample size was limited, and because cells were not sorted, the contributions of CD4 and CD8 repertoires could not be separated.

The CDR3, from cysteine to phenylalanine, totals 15 residues. Only CDR3 DNA remains: 45 bases, in frame from the first base. CDR1 and CDR2 are read off the germline V gene as SGHVS and FQNEAQ. Cut back by 4 bases and 1 base, the V and J ends lie 13 bases apart. Explained via the paper, the time point label denotes: 30 days after allo-HCT. Blood samples were obtained from recipients approximately 28 days before transplant and at days 30, 100 and 180 after transplant. Nuclei Lysis Solution was used to extract genomic DNA from fresh or cryopreserved unfractionated peripheral blood mononuclear cells. The immunoSEQ assay, a bias-controlled multiplex PCR with V- and J-specific primers, was used to amplify TCR beta CDR3 regions from genomic DNA. A second PCR step added a proprietary barcode and Illumina adapter sequences to the CDR3 amplicons. An Illumina MiSeq instrument was used to sequence the CDR3 libraries. From the authors' description of their analysis: Export and quality control were handled in immunoSEQ Analyzer 3.0, while downstream analyses relied on R Bioconductor and Immunarch. Only productive rearrangements within the normalized downsampled data set were used in the calculation of repertoire metrics. In the normalized cohort, clonotypes with more than 5 templates were defined as pathologically expanded. The Inverse Simpson Index was used to measure repertoire diversity. The non-normalized data set was used for CMV-specificity analyses so that all clonotypes could be captured. Not all clones reach the TCRdb copy of this immuneACCESS table, which keeps in-frame sequences only. Checked studies attribute under half of the gap to unresolved V genes and leave the rest unexplained. That table gives V, J and clone size, and the DNA gave D and trimming. Within this sample are about 9,600 clones, with over 70% of them counted one time only. Of the sample, about 8.7% falls within the top ten clones.

The sample in question was PBMCs, obtained 30 days after allogeneic stem cell transplant. The clonotype was recovered from a female patient in her thirties or forties who had an allogeneic stem cell transplant from a related donor, so T cells may come from the graft donor. Some clones in this sample may be carry-over from other donors' samples. Recombination connected TRBV7-8 to TRBJ1-1, with a tentative D gene TRBD1 over 6 matching bases. The DNA sequence is given as TGTGCCAGCAGCTACCCGACAGGAAGGAACACTGAAGCTTTCTTT. Translated, this is CASSYPTGRNTEAFF.